These 25 T cell receptor beta chains were sequenced from one sample in a study of CD8 T cells in ankylosing spondylitis. Study-wide results and caveats: Seemingly distinctive of ankylosing spondylitis blood was a TCR beta motif formed by eight highly homologous variants.

The antigens these receptors bind are not known. From the 5' RACE reads, TCRdb called clonotypes with MiXCR, one entry per CDR3 protein. The sample records under 550,000 distinct CDR3 sequences, roughly 26% being singletons. The sample consisted of blood, either unsorted or a sorted T cell fraction (not recorded which). The receptor set was obtained from a male donor with ankylosing spondylitis.

The CDR3 DNA is TGTGCCAGCTCACCAGACCAGGGCGGGTATGGCTACACCTTC. Translated, it gives CASSPDQGGYGYTF. This rearrangement joins TRBV18 to TRBJ1-2; D perhaps matches TRBD1 (5 bases). CDR3 length: 14 amino acids. The V end was cut by 2 bases, the J end by 5 bases, with 12 bases between. Germline lookup yields CDR1 KGHSH and CDR2 LQKENI.

The genes are TRBV7-9 and TRBJ1-1, with D uncertain. Germline V gene sequence: CDR1 SEHNR, CDR2 FQNEAQ (reference sequence). This CDR3 has 13 residues. V was clipped by 4 bases and J by 3 bases, with 9 bases between them. CDR3 DNA sequence: TGTGCCAGCAGCTCTGCCCATTACACTGAAGCTTTCTTT. Its protein product is CASSSAHYTEAFF.

This clonotype showed up just a few times. The chain employs TRBV20-1 and TRBJ1-1, with D tentatively TRBD1 (5 bases). Germline V CDR1 and CDR2: DFQATT, SNEGSKA (reference sequence). V shed 1 base and J shed 8 bases, with 14 bases lying between them. The CDR3 covers 13 residues. The chain's CDR3 is CSARGRGALEAFF. CDR3 bases: TGCAGTGCTAGAGGGAGAGGGGCGCTAGAAGCTTTCTTT.

The sample holds a few counts of this clonotype. The genes are TRBV3-1 and TRBJ1-1; 9 nucleotides agree with TRBD1. The ends lost 6 bases at V and 0 bases at J; junction bases unmatched: 5. Germline V gene sequence: CDR1 LGHDT, CDR2 YNNKEL (reference sequence). The CDR3 has 15 amino acids. CDR3 loop: CASRRTGVVNTEAFF. CDR3 DNA: TGTGCCAGCAGGAGGACAGGGGTGGTGAACACTGAAGCTTTCTTT.

The gene calls are TRBV7-9 and TRBJ2-7; D gene unclear. V was trimmed by 4 bases and J by 3 bases, leaving 16 bases between them. The length of the CDR3 is 15 residues. Per germline, CDR1 SEHNR and CDR2 FQNEAQ (reference sequence). DNA for the CDR3: TGTGCCAGCAGCTCATCAGTAATTCGGGTCTACGAGCAGTACTTC. Translating gives CASSSSVIRVYEQYF. Complete variable domain (other parts from reference TRBV7-9 and TRBJ2-7): DTGVSQNPRHKITKRGQNVTFRCDPISEHNRLYWYRQTLGQGPEFLTYFQNEAQLEKSRLLSDRFSAERPKGSFSTLEIQRTEQGDSAMYLCASSSSVIRVYEQYFGPGTRLTVT.

The chain carries TRBV15 and TRBJ2-1; D call uncertain. The CDR3 is 14 amino acids. Trimming left V 2 bases short and J 4 bases short, with 9 bases between. CDR1 LNHNV and CDR2 YYDKDF come from the germline V gene (reference sequence). DNA for the CDR3: TGTGCCACCAGCAGATCACGGCAGTACAATGAGCAGTTCTTC. It translates to CATSRSRQYNEQFF.

The chain joins TRBV4-1 to TRBJ1-3; no clear D. The CDR3 loop spans 15 amino acids. Germline V gene lookup returns CDR1 MGHRA and CDR2 YSYEKL. Trimming pared 1 base from V and 0 bases from J, leaving 7 bases between. This chain's CDR3 is CASSQGGNSGNTIYF. DNA of the CDR3: TGCGCCAGCAGCCAAGGCGGAAACTCTGGAAACACCATATATTTT.

This clonotype was picked up many times. The chain carries TRBV10-2 and TRBJ2-2, with 8 bases lining up with TRBD1. This CDR3 comprises 13 residues. Trimming at V came to 6 bases and at J to 6 bases, leaving 3 bases not matched to a gene. Germline-derived CDR1 and CDR2 are WSHSY and SAAADI. CDR3 nucleotides: TGCGCCAGCAGCCAGACAGGGGCCGGGGAGCTGTTTTTT. It translates to CASSQTGAGELFF.

This chain joins TRBV3-1 and TRBJ2-2; no clear D. Germline CDR1 LGHDT, CDR2 YNNKEL (reference sequence). The CDR3 is 16 residues long. V dropped 4 bases and J dropped 2 bases, with 14 bases sitting between them. The chain's CDR3 is CASSPSFPANTGELFF. In DNA form, the CDR3 reads TGTGCCAGCAGCCCGAGTTTCCCAGCTAACACCGGGGAGCTGTTTTTT.

Only a few counts were recorded for this clonotype. This chain connects TRBV20-1 to TRBJ2-3; weak D call: TRBD1 (6 bases). CDR1 is DFQATT, CDR2 SNEGSKA, per germline (reference sequence). V lost 6 bases and J 5 bases, leaving 18 bases between the germline ends. The CDR3 spans 14 residues. The DNA of the CDR3 is TGCAGTGCCGCTTCCGGGGTAGGGGGAGATACGCAGTATTTT. Amino acids: CSAASGVGGDTQYF.

This clonotype was observed a few times. The chain employs TRBV3-1 and TRBJ1-1; D call uncertain. The CDR3 has 15 residues. V dropped 1 base and J dropped 4 bases, with 13 bases sitting between them. Germline lookup yields CDR1 LGHDT and CDR2 YNNKEL (reference sequence). CDR3 residues: CASSQGGARATEAFF. The CDR3, as DNA: TGTGCCAGCAGCCAAGGTGGAGCCCGGGCCACTGAAGCTTTCTTT. Full variable domain (outside the CDR3, taken from reference TRBV3-1 and TRBJ1-1): DTAVSQTPKYLVTQMGNDKSIKCEQNLGHDTMYWYKQDSKKFLKIMFSYNNKELIINETVPNRFSPKSPDKAHLNLHINSLELGDSAVYFCASSQGGARATEAFFGQGTRLTVV.

The genes are TRBV12-3 or TRBV12-4 and TRBJ1-1; tentatively, D is TRBD1 (6 bases). CDR3 length: 15 amino acids. Trimming removed 5 bases at V and 4 bases at J, with 17 bases between. This CDR3 is CASSPLRGGGTEAFF. CDR3 sequence (DNA): TGTGCCAGCAGTCCACTAAGGGGGGGAGGCACTGAAGCTTTCTTT.

The CDR3 spells CATRGTLTGELFF. The CDR3 nucleotides read TGTGCCACCAGAGGGACGTTAACCGGGGAGCTGTTTTTT. The gene calls are TRBV24-1 and TRBJ2-2; D assignment may be TRBD1 or TRBD2 (5 bases each). The CDR3 spans 13 residues. V lost 7 bases and J lost 5, with 10 bases in between. CDR1 KGHDR and CDR2 SFDVKD come from the germline V gene.

This chain connects TRBV5-1 to TRBJ1-3, with D unclear. Trimming took 2 bases from V and 0 from J, leaving 12 bases between them. Looked up from germline, CDR1 is SGHRS and CDR2 is YFSETQ. This CDR3 has 16 amino acids. The CDR3 nucleotides read TGCGCCAGCAGCTTCCTCGGCGGTAGCTCTGGAAACACCATATATTTT. Translating gives CASSFLGGSSGNTIYF.

The rearrangement links TRBV30 to TRBJ2-1; tentative D call: TRBD2 (6 bases). The germline V gene has CDR1 GTSNPN and CDR2 SVGIG (reference sequence). CDR3 length equals 14 residues. V lost 4 bases and J lost 0, with 10 bases in between. Here the CDR3 reads CAWIAGRSYNEQFF. The CDR3 DNA reads TGTGCCTGGATCGCGGGACGCTCCTACAATGAGCAGTTCTTC.

The chain carries TRBV6-1 and TRBJ2-4, with 9 bases matching TRBD1. The CDR3 contains 14 residues. The germline gives CDR1 MNHNS, CDR2 SASEGT. V was clipped by 6 bases and J by 3 bases; unmatched bases: 3. CDR3 nucleotides: TGTGCCAGCAGGGGACAGGGTGACAAAAACATTCAGTACTTC. Translation gives CASRGQGDKNIQYF.

The genes are TRBV15 and TRBJ2-7; 14 bases align to TRBD2. V lost 4 bases, J lost 3 bases, and 2 bases stayed unmatched. CDR3 length equals 15 residues. Looked up from germline, CDR1 is LNHNV and CDR2 is YYDKDF (reference sequence). The CDR3, as DNA: TGTGCCACCAGCATGGGACTAGCGGGGGACTACGAGCAGTACTTC. As protein: CATSMGLAGDYEQYF.

This rearrangement joins TRBV5-1 to TRBJ2-1, with D perhaps matching TRBD2 (6 bases). V shed 6 bases and J shed 9 bases, with 16 bases lying between them. Germline V lookup: CDR1 SGHRS, CDR2 YFSETQ. CDR3 size: 13 residues. CDR3 nucleotides: TGCGCCAGCATGGAGGGAGTGGAGGGTGAGCAGTTCTTC. This encodes CASMEGVEGEQFF.

This clonotype has ten or more counts. This rearrangement joins TRBV20-1 to TRBJ2-3; D possibly corresponds to TRBD1 (6 bases). The germline V and J ends were trimmed by 8 bases and 9 bases, with 21 bases remaining between them. The CDR3 runs 13 residues. Germline CDR1 and CDR2: DFQATT and SNEGSKA (reference sequence). The CDR3: CSTNRIGGLTQYF. The DNA for the CDR3 is TGCAGTACTAACCGTATTGGGGGCTTGACGCAGTATTTT.

This clonotype has a handful of counts. The chain joins TRBV2 to TRBJ2-5; D gene ambiguous. V dropped 7 bases and J dropped 2 bases, with 5 bases sitting between them. CDR1 SNHLY and CDR2 FYNNEI come from the germline V gene. This CDR3 region has 11 residues. As DNA, the CDR3 is TGTGCCAGCAAGGAGCAAGAGACCCAGTACTTC. This sequence encodes CASKEQETQYF.

This clonotype was seen more than once but under ten times. The rearrangement uses TRBV5-6 and TRBJ2-1, with D possibly called TRBD1 or TRBD2 (6 bases each). With 7 bases removed from V and 0 bases from J, the gap between germline ends came to 11 bases. Germline-derived CDR1 and CDR2 are SGHDT and YYEEEE. This CDR3 contains 14 residues. DNA for the CDR3: TGTGCCAGCGAAAAGGGGGGCTCCTACAATGAGCAGTTCTTC. Amino acid sequence: CASEKGGSYNEQFF.

This chain uses TRBV10-3 with TRBJ2-6; no definite D call. Germline loops: CDR1 ENHRY, CDR2 SYGVKD. The CDR3 totals 15 residues. Trimming pared 2 bases from V and 0 bases from J, leaving 5 bases between. In DNA form, the CDR3 reads TGTGCCATCAGTGAGAAGGACTCTGGGGCCAACGTCCTGACTTTC. It codes for CAISEKDSGANVLTF.

V usage is TRBV18 and J usage is TRBJ2-7, with 8 bases matching TRBD2. Germline CDR1 is KGHSH and CDR2 is LQKENI. There are 14 residues in the CDR3. The J segment lost 3 bases and the V segment lost 2 bases, leaving 3 bases of the junction unmatched. The CDR3 coding sequence is TGTGCCAGCTCACCAGCGGGACTAGGCTACGAGCAGTACTTC. Translation gives CASSPAGLGYEQYF.

This clonotype was seen more than once but under ten times. The J gene is TRBJ1-5, the V gene TRBV5-1; D unclear. The germline V and J ends were trimmed by 4 bases and 1 base, with 12 bases remaining between them. This CDR3 spans 15 amino acids. The V gene's germline CDR1 is SGHRS and CDR2 YFSETQ. The CDR3 nucleotides read TGCGCCAGCAGCACCGGACCGCAGAGCAATCAGCCCCAGCATTTT. Its translation is CASSTGPQSNQPQHF.

V is TRBV7-2 and J is TRBJ2-4; D is unresolved. With 2 bases removed from V and 5 bases from J, the gap between germline ends came to 4 bases. The CDR3 runs to 12 residues. CDR1 and CDR2 from the germline V gene are SGHTA and FQGNSA. The CDR3 DNA sequence: TGTGCCAGCAGCTTACCGGAAAACATTCAGTACTTC. This codes for CASSLPENIQYF.